Presented here are 5 T cell receptor beta chains from one specimen sequenced in a study of regulatory T cells in long-lasting Graves disease. For TCR beta, libraries came from iRepertoire HTBI primers and Arm-PCR of CDR3 regions. MiXCR, run by TCRdb on the multiplex PCR reads, gives a single entry per CDR3 protein. The data show 500,000 to 700,000 distinct CDR3 sequences, with 25% to 35% seen just once and 40% to 50% held by the top ten. Time point here: persistent/refractory GD, antithyroid drugs over 5 years with positive TRAb. There was RNA extracted from PBMCs, and the TCR library was made from it. Source: peripheral blood mononuclear cells (PBMCs), taken when the disease was refractory, from a patient treated with antithyroid drugs. Receptor source: a female donor with Graves disease.

CDR3 in amino acids: CASSLYFLRTANTEAFF. CDR3 DNA: TGTGCCAGCAGTTTATATTTCCTAAGGACAGCCAACACTGAAGCTTTCTTT. The chain links TRBV27 to TRBJ1-1; weak D call: TRBD1 (6 bases). The CDR3 consists of 17 residues. Trimming cost V 1 base and J 2 bases, with 17 bases left between them. Germline V gene lookup returns CDR1 MNHEY and CDR2 SMNVEV (reference sequence).

This clonotype came up many times. With a much larger clone just one base away, this may be a read error. The V and J genes are TRBV12-3 or TRBV12-4 and TRBJ1-2; possibly TRBD1 for D (6 bases). V lost 6 bases and J 8 bases, leaving 13 bases between the germline ends. The CDR3 is made up of 12 amino acids. The CDR3 DNA reads TGTGCCAGCAGCATGACAGGAGGAGGCTACACCTTC. Translation: CASSMTGGGYTF.

This clonotype was counted only a few times. The rearrangement links TRBV15 to TRBJ2-7, with D maybe TRBD1 (6 bases). Germline CDR1 is LNHNV and CDR2 is YYDKDF (reference sequence). The CDR3 extends over 15 amino acids. Trimming stripped 2 bases from V and 3 bases from J, with 14 bases between. The CDR3 nucleotides are TGTGCCACCAGCAGAACCCCGGACAGCGACTACGAGCAGTACTTC. This encodes CATSRTPDSDYEQYF.

This clonotype was picked up a small number of times. This chain joins TRBV12-5 and TRBJ2-4; 15 positions agree with TRBD2. V trimming: 1 base; J trimming: 3 bases; junction bases outside the gene matches: 16. Germline-derived CDR1 and CDR2 are LGHNT and FRNRAP. CDR3 length: 22 amino acids. The CDR3: CASGLAETPGLAGGGVKNIQYF. The DNA for the CDR3 is TGTGCTAGTGGTTTGGCTGAGACCCCGGGACTAGCGGGAGGAGGGGTCAAAAACATTCAGTACTTC.

Ten or more counts support this clonotype. This chain uses TRBV12-3 or TRBV12-4 with TRBJ1-1; D call uncertain. This CDR3 has 12 amino acids. Trimming took 1 base from V and 7 from J, leaving 7 bases between them. DNA of the CDR3: TGTGCCAGCAGTTTAGATCCCTTTGAAGCTTTCTTT. Translating it yields CASSLDPFEAFF.